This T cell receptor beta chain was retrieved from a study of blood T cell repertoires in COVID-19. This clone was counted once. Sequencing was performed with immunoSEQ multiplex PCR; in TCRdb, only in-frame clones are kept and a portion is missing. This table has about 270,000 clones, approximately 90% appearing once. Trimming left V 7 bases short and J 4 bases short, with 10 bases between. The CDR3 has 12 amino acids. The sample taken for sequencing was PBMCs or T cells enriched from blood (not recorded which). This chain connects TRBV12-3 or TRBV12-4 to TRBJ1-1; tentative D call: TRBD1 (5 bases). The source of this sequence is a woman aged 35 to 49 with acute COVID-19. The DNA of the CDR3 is TGTGCCAGCACCACCAGGGCCACTGAAGCTTTCTTT. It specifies CASTTRATEAFF.